This T cell receptor beta chain was recovered during a study of blood T cell repertoires in COVID-19 (dated by TCRdb to 2018 to 2020). Some background on the complete study: Samples covering the acute and convalescent phases of COVID-19 were provided by collaborators in the United States, Italy and Spain. The prospective study material was composed of cDNA or gDNA derived from T cells, B-cell-depleted T cells, or PBMCs. The dataset comprised deeply sampled blood TCRbeta repertoires from subjects exposed to, actively infected with, or recovered from COVID-19. The repertoires were released in a freely available public database intended as a resource for research on the immune response to SARS-CoV-2. The samples were drawn from the first 160 participants of the ongoing ImmuneRACE study and from 1,200 or so subjects provided by 6 global collaborators. The sample metadata nearly always contained a de-identified subject ID, COVID-19 status, age in years and sex. Where HLA class I and class II types were available, the types were taken from metadata supplied by the sample provider, not from assay-based typing. What the study reported, not specific to this receptor: The quantity of clinical and demographic metadata differed by source and by participant and was supplied without curation.

This clone occurred once. Its antigen is currently not known. Base qualities are not at hand, and no much larger clone is one base apart. At one collaborating source in Seattle, patients were enrolled during active infection and were followed longitudinally through the course of disease. Whole blood was collected in K2EDTA tubes by collaborating institutions according to the institutions' own protocols. For TCRbeta analysis, collaborators shipped samples as frozen whole blood, isolated PBMCs, or DNA extracted from either of those sample types. The CDR3 runs 13 residues from the cysteine to the phenylalanine. CDR3 DNA is the only sequence kept; it has 39 bases, read in frame from the first base. As encoded in the germline V gene, CDR1 is SQVTM while CDR2 is ANQGSEA. Germline trimming: 4 bases from V, 7 bases from J; junction bases outside gene matches: 6. TCRbeta CDR3 regions were amplified from genomic DNA by means of the immunoSEQ Assay, a bias-controlled multiplex PCR. Under the source paper's analysis protocol: Nucleated cell counts per sample were estimated from amplification of reference gene primers within the assay. Sequence reads were collapsed and filtered to measure the absolute abundance of every unique TCRbeta CDR3 rearrangement. Productive Simpson clonality was computed per sample as the square root of Simpson's diversity index over productive rearrangements. The clones in this table, taken by TCRdb from immuneACCESS, are in-frame only. Not every clone is retained; where verified, under half of the shortfall comes from an unresolved V gene, and the cause of the rest is unknown. V and J calls plus clone size are reproduced from that table; the DNA served to infer D and trimming. Present in this sample are 100,000 to 150,000 clones, around 70% of which were seen just once. The ten largest clones represent 6% of the sample.

This sequence was found in a man older than 75 with COVID-19, enrolled during active disease. The chain is assembled from TRBV29-1 and TRBJ2-2, with 7 junctional bases fitting TRBD1. Sequenced sample: peripheral blood. The nucleotide sequence is TGCAGCGTTGTAGGACAGGCGGGCGGGGAGCTGTTTTTT. Its protein product is CSVVGQAGGELFF.